The clone carrying this T cell receptor beta chain was seen more than once but under ten times. The CDR3 sequence is 15 residues long. V dropped 7 bases and J dropped 3; count of bases not matched to a gene: 6. From germline, CDR1 is MNHEY and CDR2 SVGAGI. The sample is drawn from a study of beta chain features in type 1 diabetes. Study as a whole: Age, gender, cell numbers and subset yield matched between patients and controls.

The sequenced template was cDNA made from the entire isolated RNA. The assay was immunoSEQ multiplex PCR, and TCRdb's table has in-frame clones only and misses some. The table includes more than 300,000 clones, less than 10% detected once. Sequencing used central memory CD4+ T cells from blood. This receptor was identified in a woman younger than 35 in good health. This rearrangement joins TRBV6-5 to TRBJ1-5; 10 bases are a match to TRBD1. This CDR3 is CASKTGQGYNQPQHF. The CDR3 nucleotides are TGTGCCAGCAAGACGGGACAGGGGTACAATCAGCCCCAGCATTTT.